The sequence of this TCR beta chain was determined in a study of beta chain features in type 1 diabetes. Findings and caveats of the study: TCRB repertoires of naive, central memory and Treg cells appeared more similar among patients than among healthy donors.

The sequenced template was cDNA made from the entire isolated RNA. Some 3.6 million reads on average were seen across naive, central memory and regulatory T cell samples. Some clones are missing from TCRdb's copy, which holds only in-frame ones; the method was immunoSEQ multiplex PCR. This sample has 680,000 or so clones, with roughly 15% found just once. CDR1 and CDR2 (germline): SQVTM, ANQGSEA. This CDR3 spans 16 amino acids. The germline V and J ends were trimmed by 4 bases and 3 bases, with 21 bases remaining between them. About this clone itself: Its matching antigen is unknown.

The chain joins TRBV29-1 to TRBJ1-2; D is perhaps TRBD1 (5 bases). Source material: naive CD4+ T cells from blood. The sequence came from a young man in good health. The CDR3 DNA sequence: TGCAGCGTTGCCGGCAAGACAGCACACGTTTACTATGGCTACACCTTC. It is translated as CSVAGKTAHVYYGYTF.